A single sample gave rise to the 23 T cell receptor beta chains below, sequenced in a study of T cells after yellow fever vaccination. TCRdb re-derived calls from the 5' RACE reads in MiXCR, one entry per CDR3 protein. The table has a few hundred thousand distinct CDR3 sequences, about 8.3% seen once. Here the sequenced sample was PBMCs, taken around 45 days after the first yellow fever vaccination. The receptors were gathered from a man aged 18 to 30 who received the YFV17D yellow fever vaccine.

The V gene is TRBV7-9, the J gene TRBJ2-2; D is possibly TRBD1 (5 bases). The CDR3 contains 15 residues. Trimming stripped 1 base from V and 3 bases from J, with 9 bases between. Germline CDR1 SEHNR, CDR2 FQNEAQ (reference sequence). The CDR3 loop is CASSLVDTYTGELFF. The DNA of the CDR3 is TGTGCCAGCAGCTTAGTGGACACCTACACCGGGGAGCTGTTTTTT.

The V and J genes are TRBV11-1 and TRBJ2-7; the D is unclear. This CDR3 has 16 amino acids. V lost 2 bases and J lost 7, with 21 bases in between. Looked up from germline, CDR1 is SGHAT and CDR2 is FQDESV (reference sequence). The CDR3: CASSLSPGRSHGEQYV. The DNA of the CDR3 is TGTGCCAGCAGCTTATCCCCAGGACGGTCTCACGGGGAGCAGTACGTC.

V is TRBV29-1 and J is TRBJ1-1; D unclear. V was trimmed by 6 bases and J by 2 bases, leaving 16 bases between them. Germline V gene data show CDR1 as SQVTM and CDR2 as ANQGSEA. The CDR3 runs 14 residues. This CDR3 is CSVSLNAGNTEAFF. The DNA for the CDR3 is TGCAGCGTCTCCCTAAACGCGGGAAACACTGAAGCTTTCTTT.

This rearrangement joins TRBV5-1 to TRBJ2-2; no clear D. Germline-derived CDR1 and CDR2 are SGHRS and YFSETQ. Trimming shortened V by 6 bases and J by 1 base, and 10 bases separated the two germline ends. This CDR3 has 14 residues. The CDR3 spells CASKGKENTGELFF. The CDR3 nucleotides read TGCGCCAGCAAGGGAAAGGAGAACACCGGGGAGCTGTTTTTT.

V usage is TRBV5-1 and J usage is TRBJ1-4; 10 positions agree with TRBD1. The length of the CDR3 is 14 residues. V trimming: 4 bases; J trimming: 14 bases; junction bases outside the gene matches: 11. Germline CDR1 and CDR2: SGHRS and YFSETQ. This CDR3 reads CASSPGTGEGRLFF. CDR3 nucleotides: TGCGCCAGCAGCCCCGGGACAGGGGAGGGTCGCCTGTTTTTT.

The DNA of the CDR3 is TGCGCCAGCACCTCTGCTGAGGGGGGCCTAAGCTCCTACAATGAGCAGTTCTTC. Amino acids: CASTSAEGGLSSYNEQFF. The genes are TRBV5-1 and TRBJ2-1; D possibly matches TRBD1 or TRBD2 (6 bases each). CDR1 is SGHRS, CDR2 YFSETQ, per germline. The V gene lost 6 bases and the J gene lost 0 bases, with 22 bases spanning the gap. The CDR3 sequence is 18 residues long.

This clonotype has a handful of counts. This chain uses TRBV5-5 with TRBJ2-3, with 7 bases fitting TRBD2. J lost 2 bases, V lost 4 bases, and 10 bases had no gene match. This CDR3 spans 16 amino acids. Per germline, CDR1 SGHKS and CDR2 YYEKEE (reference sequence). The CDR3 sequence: CASSQRIAGYTDTQYF. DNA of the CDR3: TGTGCCAGCAGCCAGCGGATAGCGGGTTACACAGATACGCAGTATTTT.

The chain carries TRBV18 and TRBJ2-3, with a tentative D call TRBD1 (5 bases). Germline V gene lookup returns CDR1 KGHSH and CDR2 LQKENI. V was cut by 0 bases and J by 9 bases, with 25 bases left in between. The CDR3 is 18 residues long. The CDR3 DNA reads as TGTGCCAGCTCACCACCGTCGTGGGGCGGCCCCAAGTTGTTAACGCAGTATTTT. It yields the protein CASSPPSWGGPKLLTQYF.

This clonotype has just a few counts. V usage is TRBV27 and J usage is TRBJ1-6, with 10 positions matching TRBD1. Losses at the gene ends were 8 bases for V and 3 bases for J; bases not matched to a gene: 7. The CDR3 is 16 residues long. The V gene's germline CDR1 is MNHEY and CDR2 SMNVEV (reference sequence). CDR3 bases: TGTGCCAGCGGTTCTCGGGACAGGGGCTATAATTCACCCCTCCACTTT. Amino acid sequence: CASGSRDRGYNSPLHF.

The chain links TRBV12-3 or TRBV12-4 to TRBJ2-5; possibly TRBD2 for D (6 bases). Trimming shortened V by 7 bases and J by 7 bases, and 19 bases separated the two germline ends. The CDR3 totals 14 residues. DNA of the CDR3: TGTGCCAGCACCCCGGGACTGCAGATAGGGACCCAGTACTTC. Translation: CASTPGLQIGTQYF.

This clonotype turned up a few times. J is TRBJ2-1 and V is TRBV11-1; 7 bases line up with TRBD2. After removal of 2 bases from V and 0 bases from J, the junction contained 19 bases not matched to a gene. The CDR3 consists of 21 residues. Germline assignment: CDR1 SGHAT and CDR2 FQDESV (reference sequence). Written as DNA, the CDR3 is TGTGCCAGCAGCTTAATAGTAGGACGGGACTATCTTAGCCGCTCCTACAATGAGCAGTTCTTC. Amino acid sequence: CASSLIVGRDYLSRSYNEQFF.

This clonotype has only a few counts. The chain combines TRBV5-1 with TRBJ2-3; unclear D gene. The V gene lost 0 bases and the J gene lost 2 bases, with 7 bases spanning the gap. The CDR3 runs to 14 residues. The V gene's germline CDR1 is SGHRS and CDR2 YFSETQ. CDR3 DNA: TGCGCCAGCAGCTTGGTTCCCACCACAGATACGCAGTATTTT. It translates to CASSLVPTTDTQYF. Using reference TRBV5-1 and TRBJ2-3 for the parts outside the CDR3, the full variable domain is KAGVTQTPRYLIKTRGQQVTLSCSPISGHRSVSWYQQTPGQGLQFLFEYFSETQRNKGNFPGRFSGRQFSNSRSEMNVSTLELGDSALYLCASSLVPTTDTQYFGPGTRLTVL.

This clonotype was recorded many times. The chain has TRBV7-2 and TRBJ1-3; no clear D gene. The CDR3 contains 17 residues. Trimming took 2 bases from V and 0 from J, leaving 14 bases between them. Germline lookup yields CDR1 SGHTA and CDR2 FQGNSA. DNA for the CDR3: TGTGCCAGCAGCTTATTCGGACGGGCAAGCTCTGGAAACACCATATATTTT. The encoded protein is CASSLFGRASSGNTIYF. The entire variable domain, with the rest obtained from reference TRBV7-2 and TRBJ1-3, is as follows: GAGVSQSPSNKVTEKGKDVELRCDPISGHTALYWYRQSLGQGLEFLIYFQGNSAPDKSGLPSDRFSAERTGGSVSTLTIQRTQQEDSAVYLCASSLFGRASSGNTIYFGEGSWLTVV.

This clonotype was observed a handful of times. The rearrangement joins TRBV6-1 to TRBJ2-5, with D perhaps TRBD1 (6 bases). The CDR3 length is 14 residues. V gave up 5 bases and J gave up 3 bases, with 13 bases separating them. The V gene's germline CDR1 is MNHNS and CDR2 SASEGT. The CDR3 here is CASSPQGGEETQYF. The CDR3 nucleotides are TGTGCCAGCAGTCCACAGGGTGGCGAAGAGACCCAGTACTTC.

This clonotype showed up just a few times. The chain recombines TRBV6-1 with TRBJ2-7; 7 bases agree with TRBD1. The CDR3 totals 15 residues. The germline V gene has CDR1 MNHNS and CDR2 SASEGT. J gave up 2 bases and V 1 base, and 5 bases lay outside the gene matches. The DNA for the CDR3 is TGTGCCAGCAGTGAAGTGACAGGGCTGACCTACGAGCAGTACTTC. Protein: CASSEVTGLTYEQYF.

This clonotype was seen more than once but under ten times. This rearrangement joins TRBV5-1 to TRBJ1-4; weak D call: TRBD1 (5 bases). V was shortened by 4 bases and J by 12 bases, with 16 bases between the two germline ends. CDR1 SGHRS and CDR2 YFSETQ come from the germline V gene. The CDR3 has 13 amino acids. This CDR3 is CASSPSERGELFF. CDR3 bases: TGCGCCAGCAGCCCCAGTGAGAGGGGAGAACTGTTTTTT.

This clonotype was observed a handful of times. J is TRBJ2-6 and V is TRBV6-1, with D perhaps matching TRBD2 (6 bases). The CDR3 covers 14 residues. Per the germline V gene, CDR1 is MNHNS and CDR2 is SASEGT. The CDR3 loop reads CATSRSSGANVLTF. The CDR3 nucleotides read TGTGCGACTAGTAGGTCCTCTGGGGCCAACGTCCTGACTTTC.

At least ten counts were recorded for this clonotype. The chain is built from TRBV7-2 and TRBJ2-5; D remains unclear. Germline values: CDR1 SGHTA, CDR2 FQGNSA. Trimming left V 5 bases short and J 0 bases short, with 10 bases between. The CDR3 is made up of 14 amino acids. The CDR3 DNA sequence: TGTGCCAGCAGCCGAGAGACGTACCAAGAGACCCAGTACTTC. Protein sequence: CASSRETYQETQYF.

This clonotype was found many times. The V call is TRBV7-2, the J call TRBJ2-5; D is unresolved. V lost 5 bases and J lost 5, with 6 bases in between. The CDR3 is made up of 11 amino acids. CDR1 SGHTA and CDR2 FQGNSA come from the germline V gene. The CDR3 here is CASSLYETQYF. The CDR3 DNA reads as TGTGCCAGCAGCCTATATGAGACCCAGTACTTC.

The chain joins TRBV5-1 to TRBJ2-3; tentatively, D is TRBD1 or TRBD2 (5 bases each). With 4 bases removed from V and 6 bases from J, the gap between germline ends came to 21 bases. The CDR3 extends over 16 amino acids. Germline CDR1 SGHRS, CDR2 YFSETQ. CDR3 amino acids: CASSTKHRGRDDTQYF. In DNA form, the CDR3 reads TGCGCCAGCAGCACCAAACACCGGGGCCGAGACGATACGCAGTATTTT.

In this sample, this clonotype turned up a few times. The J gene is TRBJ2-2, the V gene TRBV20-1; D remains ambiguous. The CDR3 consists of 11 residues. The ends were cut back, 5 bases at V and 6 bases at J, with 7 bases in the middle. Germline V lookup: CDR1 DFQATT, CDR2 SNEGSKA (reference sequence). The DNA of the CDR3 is TGCAGTGCTGCACCCGCCGGGGAGCTGTTTTTT. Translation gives CSAAPAGELFF.

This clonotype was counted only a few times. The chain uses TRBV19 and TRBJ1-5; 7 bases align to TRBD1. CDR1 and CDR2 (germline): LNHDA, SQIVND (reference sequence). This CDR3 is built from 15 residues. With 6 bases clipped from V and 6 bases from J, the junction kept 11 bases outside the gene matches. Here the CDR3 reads CASRGVQGGIQPQHF. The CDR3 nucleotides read TGTGCCAGTAGAGGCGTCCAGGGGGGAATTCAGCCCCAGCATTTT.

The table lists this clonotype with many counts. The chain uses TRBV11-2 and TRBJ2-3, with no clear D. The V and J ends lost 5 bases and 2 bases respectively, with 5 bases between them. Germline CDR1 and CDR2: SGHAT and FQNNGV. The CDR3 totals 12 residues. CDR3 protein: CASSRSTDTQYF. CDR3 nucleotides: TGTGCCAGCAGCCGGTCCACAGATACGCAGTATTTT.